The 11 T cell receptor beta chains below come from one sample, sequenced in a study of blood T cells in healthy people across ages. Then a second PCR, running about 6 to 12 cycles, was carried out with a sample-barcoded 5' primer and a J-beta primer mix. TCRdb used MiXCR to reprocess the 5' RACE reads, holding one entry per CDR3 protein. The sample lists around 1.5 million distinct CDR3 sequences, roughly 32% occurring once. Sequenced: blood. These receptors came from a young woman in good health.

CDR3 region: CSALIGAAGHTDTQYF. The CDR3 nucleotides read TGCAGTGCTTTAATAGGGGCAGCGGGGCACACAGATACGCAGTATTTT. J is TRBJ2-3 and V is TRBV20-1, with 7 bases aligning to TRBD2. V was clipped by 5 bases and J by 2 bases; unmatched bases: 13. From germline, CDR1 is DFQATT and CDR2 SNEGSKA (reference sequence). This CDR3 spans 16 amino acids.

This clonotype appeared once. A read error may account for a junction end that differs from germline. The rearrangement joins TRBV12-3 or TRBV12-4 to TRBJ2-3; 10 nucleotides agree with TRBD2. The CDR3 sequence is 18 residues long. The CDR3 DNA reads as TGTGCCTCTCGGCCGTCTAGCGGGAGTTGGGTAGGCACAGATATGCAGTATTTT. Protein product: CASRPSSGSWVGTDMQYF.

This clonotype has only a few counts. The CDR3 nucleotides read TGCGCCAGCAGCCCGGACAGGGTGAATGAAAAACTGTTTTTT. This codes for CASSPDRVNEKLFF. V gene TRBV5-1 combines with J gene TRBJ1-4; 8 bases map to TRBD1. The CDR3 totals 14 residues. Germline values: CDR1 SGHRS, CDR2 YFSETQ. The V gene end was trimmed by 4 bases and the J gene end by 5 bases; junction bases not matched to a gene: 4.

The V and J genes are TRBV12-3 or TRBV12-4 and TRBJ1-1, with D hard to call. The CDR3 consists of 14 residues. The V end lost 4 bases, the J end lost 4 bases, and 13 bases lay between the germline ends. The CDR3 DNA reads as TGTGCCAGCAGTTCCCTCATTGGAGTCACTGAAGCTTTCTTT. Its translation is CASSSLIGVTEAFF.

CDR3 sequence reads: CASARVGSSYEQYF. DNA of the CDR3: TGCGCCAGCGCTAGAGTAGGCAGCTCCTACGAGCAGTACTTC. The chain is built from TRBV5-1 and TRBJ2-7; D gene ambiguous. With 7 bases removed from V and 0 bases from J, the gap between germline ends came to 14 bases. From germline, CDR1 is SGHRS and CDR2 YFSETQ. The CDR3 has 14 residues.

V is TRBV20-1 and J is TRBJ1-6; D not certain. The germline V gene has CDR1 DFQATT and CDR2 SNEGSKA (reference sequence). This CDR3 is 14 amino acids long. Trimming cost V 6 bases and J 5 bases, with 14 bases left between them. CDR3 loop: CSARTGPNNSPLHF. The CDR3 nucleotides read TGCAGTGCGCGGACCGGCCCGAATAATTCACCCCTCCACTTT.

This clonotype was detected a few times. V and J are TRBV5-1 and TRBJ2-3; 7 bases agree with TRBD2. J was trimmed by 7 bases and V by 3 bases; bases with no gene match: 8. This CDR3 spans 14 amino acids. Germline-derived CDR1 and CDR2 are SGHRS and YFSETQ. Here the CDR3 reads CASSWEGNTNTQYF. CDR3 in DNA: TGCGCCAGCAGCTGGGAGGGAAATACGAATACGCAGTATTTT.

The chain employs TRBV6-4 and TRBJ1-2; 9 nucleotides align to TRBD1. Germline V gene data show CDR1 as MRHNA and CDR2 as SNTAGT. Unmatched junction bases numbered 6, after V lost 0 bases and J lost 13 bases. The CDR3 length is 13 residues. The CDR3 DNA sequence: TGTGCCAGCAGTGACTCTTGGACAGGGGTCTTCACCTTC. Translated: CASSDSWTGVFTF.

As concerns this clonotype: A much larger clone differs from this one at a single base, so this may be a read error. The chain is built from TRBV29-1 and TRBJ2-1; D is possibly TRBD1 (5 bases). Looked up from germline, CDR1 is SQVTM and CDR2 is ANQGSEA. The CDR3 is 11 amino acids. The CDR3 protein is CSVGTSNERFF. CDR3 in DNA: TGCAGCGTTGGGACAAGCAATGAGCGGTTCTTC.

This chain joins TRBV12-3 or TRBV12-4 and TRBJ1-2; 7 bases line up with TRBD1. The CDR3 totals 15 residues. Germline trimming cut 6 bases from V and 3 bases from J; bases unmatched to any gene: 10. CDR3 sequence (DNA): TGTGCCAGCAGGAGGGACAGCTCGACTTACTATGGCTACACCTTC. Encoded protein: CASRRDSSTYYGYTF.

V and J are TRBV5-1 and TRBJ2-7; D is undetermined. The V end was cut by 4 bases, the J end by 6 bases, with 17 bases between. The germline gives CDR1 SGHRS, CDR2 YFSETQ. The CDR3 has 14 amino acids. The CDR3 nucleotides are TGCGCCAGCAGCCGGGCACCCGGGCCCTGCGAGCAGTACTTC. Amino acid sequence: CASSRAPGPCEQYF. The full variable domain, in which reference TRBV5-1 and TRBJ2-7 provide the parts outside the CDR3, is KAGVTQTPRYLIKTRGQQVTLSCSPISGHRSVSWYQQTPGQGLQFLFEYFSETQRNKGNFPGRFSGRQFSNSRSEMNVSTLELGDSALYLCASSRAPGPCEQYFGPGTRLTVT.